This T cell receptor beta chain came from a study of blood T cell repertoires in COVID-19. Study-level background: The United States, Italy and Spain supplied acute and convalescent COVID-19 samples.

The CDR3 spans 15 residues. Germline V lookup: CDR1 MGHDK, CDR2 SYGVNS. Trimming left V 2 bases short and J 6 bases short, with 14 bases between. The sample holds one count of this clone. Methods used by the authors: How many nucleated cells were present was estimated from reference gene primer amplification. This table comes from immunoSEQ multiplex PCR, and its TCRdb copy is limited to in-frame clones, with some not included. V and J calls and clone size are those listed in that table; D and trimming were worked out from the DNA. The sample has 55,000 to 75,000 clones, about 86% seen once. The TCR originated in a man over 45 with acute or convalescent COVID-19. The chain combines TRBV25-1 with TRBJ2-1; D is perhaps TRBD2 (5 bases). The sample comprised peripheral blood. The CDR3 DNA sequence: TGTGCCAGCAGTGAAGAAAAGAGGGTTTTCAATGAGCAGTTCTTC. Translated: CASSEEKRVFNEQFF.